This T cell receptor (beta chain) was documented in a study of control samples from healthy donors and cancer patients. Sequenced by immunoSEQ multiplex PCR; TCRdb stores in-frame clones only, minus some. This table has 95,000 to 100,000 clones, approximately 90% appearing once. V lost 7 bases and J lost 1; bases outside the gene matches: 5. Germline V lookup: CDR1 KGHDR, CDR2 SFDVKD. The CDR3 sequence is 15 residues long. The chain couples TRBV24-1 to TRBJ2-2, with TRBD1 identical over 7 bases. The source material was blood. The receptor was isolated from a man aged 25-45 years in good health. CDR3 bases: TGTGCCACCAGAAGGACAGGAGGGAACACCGGGGAGCTGTTTTTT. Translation: CATRRTGGNTGELFF.